This T cell receptor beta chain was recovered during a study of shared clonotypes between healthy human individuals. Overall study findings and caveats: Sharing across four donors was highest in naive CD4 (around 5%) and lowest in memory CD8 (about 0.4%). Naive subsets, compared against memory subsets, generally had larger estimated richness values. Clonotypes not shared had lower generation probabilities than those common to all four donors.

Assay used: immunoSEQ multiplex PCR; TCRdb lists only in-frame clones, some missing. In the table there are approximately 1,500,000 clones, 96% of which are singletons. The sample holds one count of this clone. Antigen specificity is unknown. Germline lookup yields CDR1 KGHSH and CDR2 LQKENI. Trimming shortened V by 4 bases and J by 5 bases, and 14 bases separated the two germline ends. CDR3 length: 14 amino acids. In the CD4+ fraction, cells were divided into CD45RA+ naive and CD45RA-negative memory subsets. This chain connects TRBV18 to TRBJ2-5; TRBD1 or TRBD2 may be the D gene (5 bases each). This TCR derives from a man aged 25-45 years in good health. The sequenced sample was naive CD4+ T cells sorted from blood. Sample subset: CD45RA+ positively selected. The CDR3 is CASSLPGPLETQYF. Here the CDR3 DNA reads TGTGCCAGCTCACTGCCGGGACCCCTGGAGACCCAGTACTTC.